Listed here are 22 T cell receptor beta chains from one sample, sequenced in a study of PD-L1 blockade in urothelial cancer. Data came from immunoSEQ multiplex PCR; TCRdb stores just in-frame clones and leaves some out. The repertoire has about 72,000 clones, under 90% of them found once; the top ten carry less than 5.5%. Sequencing used PBMCs, obtained around atezolizumab (anti-PD-L1) treatment. All receptors come from a man aged 70-80 years with urothelial cancer.

V usage is TRBV6-1 and J usage is TRBJ1-1, with D tentatively TRBD1 (6 bases). This CDR3 is built from 14 residues. Germline assignment: CDR1 MNHNS and CDR2 SASEGT. With 10 bases removed from V and 1 base from J, the gap between germline ends came to 16 bases. Written as DNA, the CDR3 is TGTGCCATCTGGGGGGGGCTAACGAACACTGAAGCTTTCTTT. Translation: CAIWGGLTNTEAFF.

J is TRBJ1-5 and V is TRBV28, with 7 bases identical to TRBD1. The J segment lost 6 bases and the V segment lost 3 bases, leaving 8 bases of the junction unmatched. This CDR3 spans 15 amino acids. The germline V gene has CDR1 MDHEN and CDR2 SYDVKM. The CDR3 DNA is TGTGCCAGCAGTTTCCCAAACGACAGGGTTCAGCCCCAGCATTTT. Translation: CASSFPNDRVQPQHF. Using reference TRBV28 and TRBJ1-5 for the parts outside the CDR3, the full variable domain is DVKVTQSSRYLVKRTGEKVFLECVQDMDHENMFWYRQDPGLGLRLIYFSYDVKMKEKGDIPEGYSVSREKKERFSLILESASTNQTSMYLCASSFPNDRVQPQHFGDGTRLSIL.

V usage is TRBV12-2 and J usage is TRBJ2-7; the D call in the table, TRBD2, was not verified against the DNA. TRBV12-2 counts as a pseudogene. CDR3 length: 15 amino acids. CDR3 protein: CASRLNRTSGHEQYF. The DNA of the CDR3 is TGTGCAAGTCGCTTGAACCGGACTAGCGGCCACGAGCAGTACTTC.

This clone was detected a few times. V is TRBV11-2 and J is TRBJ2-3; 10 bases are a match to TRBD2. CDR1 is SGHAT, CDR2 FQNNGV, per germline. J lost 5 bases, V lost 0 bases, and 8 bases had no gene match. This CDR3 comprises 17 residues. In DNA, the CDR3 is TGTGCCAGCAGCTTAGACCTCTTAGCGGGAGGAGGAGATACGCAGTATTTT. Amino acid sequence: CASSLDLLAGGGDTQYF.

This clone was picked up one time. The V call is TRBV16, the J call TRBJ1-1, with D perhaps matching TRBD1 (6 bases). The CDR3 contains 14 residues. With 1 base removed from V and 6 bases from J, the gap between germline ends came to 12 bases. Germline CDR1 is KGHSY and CDR2 is FQNENV. CDR3 region: CASSQLGRGPEAFF. The CDR3 DNA reads as TGTGCCAGCAGCCAATTGGGGCGGGGGCCTGAAGCTTTCTTT.

CDR3 sequence: CASSLTRGEEQYF. The CDR3, as DNA: TGTGCCAGCTCACTTACCAGGGGGGAGGAGCAGTACTTC. This chain joins TRBV18 and TRBJ2-7; D might be TRBD1 (7 bases). V dropped 4 bases and J dropped 7 bases, with 14 bases sitting between them. CDR1 KGHSH and CDR2 LQKENI come from the germline V gene. CDR3 length: 13 amino acids.

CDR3 nucleotides: TGTGCCAGCAGCTTAATATCCTCCTACGAGCAGTACTTC. Encoded protein: CASSLISSYEQYF. V usage is TRBV5-6 and J usage is TRBJ2-7; D not resolved. The germline V gene encodes CDR1 SGHDT and CDR2 YYEEEE. This CDR3 is built from 13 residues. Trimming shortened V by 2 bases and J by 0 bases, and 6 bases separated the two germline ends.

The CDR3 loop is CASSPILGEGVRYEAFF. Here the CDR3 DNA reads TGTGCCAGCAGCCCGATTTTGGGCGAGGGGGTAAGGTATGAAGCTTTCTTT. The rearrangement uses TRBV14 and TRBJ1-1; weak D call: TRBD1 (6 bases). CDR1 is SGHDN and CDR2 is FVKESK in the germline V gene. V lost 4 bases to trimming and J lost 7 bases, with 25 bases between them. The CDR3 is 17 amino acids.

The V call is TRBV2, the J call TRBJ2-1, with a tentative D call TRBD2 (6 bases). V was pared by 11 bases and J by 6 bases, with 17 bases between. This CDR3 is 13 amino acids long. The germline gives CDR1 SNHLY, CDR2 FYNNEI. CDR3 sequence reads: CADGGTAGNEQFF. In DNA form, the CDR3 reads TGTGCCGATGGCGGGACGGCGGGCAATGAGCAGTTCTTC.

The chain recombines TRBV5-1 with TRBJ1-5, with a weak D call TRBD1 (5 bases). The CDR3 is 14 amino acids. With 3 bases removed from V and 5 bases from J, the gap between germline ends came to 12 bases. Germline lookup yields CDR1 SGHRS and CDR2 YFSETQ. For the CDR3, the DNA is TGCGCCAGCAGCTCAGGGATCCCAGATCAGCCCCAGCATTTT. Residues: CASSSGIPDQPQHF.

This chain uses TRBV4-1 with TRBJ2-7, with a weak D call TRBD1 (6 bases). Deletions cut 3 bases from V and 7 bases from J, with 16 bases between. Germline assignment: CDR1 MGHRA and CDR2 YSYEKL. CDR3 length: 14 amino acids. The CDR3 coding sequence is TGCGCCAGCAGCCACGGCACAGGGACGGAGGAGCAGTACTTC. Translated: CASSHGTGTEEQYF.

The chain couples TRBV6-6 to TRBJ2-3, with D perhaps TRBD2 (6 bases). The V end was cut by 7 bases, the J end by 5 bases, with 13 bases between. CDR3 length equals 13 residues. Germline V gene sequence: CDR1 MNHNY, CDR2 SVGAGI (reference sequence). CDR3 coding DNA: TGTGCCAGCAAGGACGGGAGCGGAGATACGCAGTATTTT. Amino acid sequence: CASKDGSGDTQYF.

This chain uses TRBV5-1 with TRBJ2-3; 8 nucleotides agree with TRBD2. The CDR3 extends over 17 amino acids. Losses at the gene ends were 0 bases for V and 0 bases for J; bases not matched to a gene: 6. Germline lookup yields CDR1 SGHRS and CDR2 YFSETQ. The CDR3: CASSLALAGTSTDTQYF. Written as DNA, the CDR3 is TGCGCCAGCAGCTTGGCTCTAGCGGGTACTAGCACAGATACGCAGTATTTT. Full variable domain (outside the CDR3, taken from reference TRBV5-1 and TRBJ2-3): KAGVTQTPRYLIKTRGQQVTLSCSPISGHRSVSWYQQTPGQGLQFLFEYFSETQRNKGNFPGRFSGRQFSNSRSEMNVSTLELGDSALYLCASSLALAGTSTDTQYFGPGTRLTVL.

The CDR3 reads CSVEKAGGRGYTF. The CDR3 nucleotides read TGCAGCGTTGAAAAGGCGGGGGGCAGGGGCTACACCTTC. The rearrangement links TRBV29-1 to TRBJ1-2, with D perhaps matching TRBD1 (6 bases). The V end lost 2 bases, the J end lost 8 bases, and 15 bases lay between the germline ends. The CDR3 consists of 13 residues. Germline values: CDR1 SQVTM, CDR2 ANQGSEA.

The chain's CDR3 is CASAQGDEQYF. As DNA, the CDR3 is TGTGCCAGCGCTCAGGGGGACGAGCAGTACTTC. The V call is TRBV13, the J call TRBJ2-7; TRBD1 matches at 7 bases. V trimming: 8 bases; J trimming: 5 bases; junction bases outside the gene matches: 3. Germline V lookup: CDR1 PRHDT, CDR2 FYEKMQ (reference sequence). This CDR3 is 11 amino acids long. Full variable domain (missing parts from reference TRBV13 and TRBJ2-7): AAGVIQSPRHLIKEKRETATLKCYPIPRHDTVYWYQQGPGQDPQFLISFYEKMQSDKGSIPDRFSAQQFSDYHSELNMSSLELGDSALYFCASAQGDEQYFGPGTRLTVT.

The CDR3 sequence: CASSAGPGTSGSKHTQYF. CDR3 coding DNA: TGTGCCAGCAGCGCGGGACCCGGGACTAGCGGGAGTAAACATACGCAGTATTTT. This chain links TRBV5-4 with TRBJ2-3; 14 nucleotides align to TRBD2. The V gene's germline CDR1 is SGHNT and CDR2 YYREEE (reference sequence). The CDR3 is 18 residues long. J gave up 7 bases and V 4 bases, and 14 bases lay outside the gene matches.

The chain couples TRBV6-6 to TRBJ1-3, with a possible D match to TRBD1 (5 bases). Trimming pared 8 bases from V and 4 bases from J, leaving 12 bases between. This CDR3 is built from 13 residues. Germline V gives CDR1 MNHNY, CDR2 SVGAGI (reference sequence). CDR3 sequence: CASGGVAGNTIYF. The CDR3, as DNA: TGTGCCAGCGGAGGGGTGGCCGGAAACACCATATATTTT.

The rearrangement links TRBV6-1 to TRBJ1-1; D is unresolved. V lost 2 bases and J lost 5, with 15 bases in between. CDR3 length: 15 residues. Germline V gene lookup returns CDR1 MNHNS and CDR2 SASEGT. The CDR3 coding sequence is TGTGCCAGCAGTGAAACACCGGGGAGAGGAACTGAAGCTTTCTTT. Its translation is CASSETPGRGTEAFF.

The chain employs TRBV28 and TRBJ1-4; the D gene is possibly TRBD1 (5 bases). The CDR3 extends over 15 amino acids. Trimming pared 4 bases from V and 6 bases from J, leaving 15 bases between. CDR1 is MDHEN, CDR2 SYDVKM, per germline. DNA for the CDR3: TGTGCCAGCAGTTCTCCCAGCGGGGCTTATGAAAAACTGTTTTTT. Amino acid sequence: CASSSPSGAYEKLFF.

The rearrangement links TRBV30 to TRBJ1-2; TRBD1 aligns across 8 bases. CDR1 is GTSNPN and CDR2 is SVGIG in the germline V gene (reference sequence). CDR3 length: 13 amino acids. V lost 3 bases, J lost 4 bases, and 4 bases stayed unmatched. The CDR3, as DNA: TGTGCCTGGAGGGTACAGGGGGGCTATGGCTACACCTTC. Translated, it gives CAWRVQGGYGYTF.

The chain combines TRBV6-5 with TRBJ2-7; TRBD2 aligns across 8 bases. CDR3 length: 15 amino acids. CDR1 and CDR2 from the germline V gene are MNHEY and SVGAGI. V lost 7 bases and J lost 6; bases outside the gene matches: 14. CDR3 bases: TGTGCCAGCAAGCGGGGGCGGATGGGCAATGGCGAGCAGTACTTC. This sequence encodes CASKRGRMGNGEQYF.

In DNA form, the CDR3 reads TGTGCCAGCAGTTTAGCTAGCGGGCCCCAAAATGAGCAGTTCTTC. The encoded protein is CASSLASGPQNEQFF. V usage is TRBV28 and J usage is TRBJ2-1; TRBD2 agrees at 8 bases. J gave up 7 bases and V 2 bases, and 7 bases lay outside the gene matches. In germline, CDR1 is MDHEN, CDR2 SYDVKM. The CDR3 extends over 15 amino acids.